One sample yielded the 16 T cell receptor beta chains listed below, sequenced in a study of blood T cell repertoires in COVID-19. The protocol was immunoSEQ multiplex PCR, while the TCRdb copy is restricted to in-frame clones and leaves out a portion. The table records 98,000 or so clones, about 91% of them present only once. The sample consisted of peripheral blood. The source of these receptors is a human donor in a cohort sampled during active COVID-19.

V and J are TRBV2 and TRBJ2-7, with 8 positions matching TRBD2. The germline V gene has CDR1 SNHLY and CDR2 FYNNEI. The CDR3 consists of 14 residues. The trim removed 6 bases at V and 1 base at J, leaving 5 bases unmatched. The CDR3 loop is CASRAGGGSYEQYF. The CDR3 DNA reads TGTGCCAGCAGAGCAGGCGGGGGGTCCTACGAGCAGTACTTC.

The gene calls are TRBV2 and TRBJ2-1; 7 bases are shared with TRBD2. CDR3 length: 15 amino acids. The ends lost 6 bases at V and 8 bases at J; junction bases unmatched: 13. CDR1 SNHLY and CDR2 FYNNEI come from the germline V gene. Here the CDR3 reads CASRARLDRGDEQFF. The CDR3 DNA follows: TGTGCCAGCAGGGCAAGACTAGACCGGGGGGATGAGCAGTTCTTC.

J is TRBJ1-2 and V is TRBV19, with D possibly being TRBD1 (5 bases). The V end lost 3 bases, the J end lost 8 bases, and 10 bases lay between the germline ends. Germline V gene lookup returns CDR1 LNHDA and CDR2 SQIVND (reference sequence). This CDR3 contains 12 residues. The CDR3 reads CASSITGHGYTF. CDR3 in DNA: TGTGCCAGTAGTATCACAGGCCACGGCTACACCTTC.

This sequence joins TRBV9 and TRBJ2-4; a weak D match, TRBD1 (5 bases). With 0 bases removed from V and 12 bases from J, the gap between germline ends came to 16 bases. Looked up from germline, CDR1 is SGDLS and CDR2 is YYNGEE. The CDR3 runs to 14 residues. The CDR3 loop reads CASSVDQGARAQYF. CDR3 bases: TGTGCCAGCAGCGTAGACCAAGGGGCGCGAGCTCAGTACTTC.

The V and J genes are TRBV15 and TRBJ2-7; 9 positions agree with TRBD1. The junction had 8 bases not matched to a gene; V was cut back by 5 bases and J by 0 bases. This CDR3 spans 16 amino acids. Germline V gene sequence: CDR1 LNHNV, CDR2 YYDKDF (reference sequence). CDR3 nucleotide sequence: TGTGCCACCAGCGGGCGACCGGGACAGGGCTCCTACGAGCAGTACTTC. Its translation is CATSGRPGQGSYEQYF.

This rearrangement joins TRBV18 to TRBJ2-4, with 7 bases that match TRBD1. CDR1 KGHSH and CDR2 LQKENI come from the germline V gene. V shed 4 bases and J 15 bases; nucleotides not matched to a gene: 9. This CDR3 has 12 amino acids. The CDR3 nucleotides read TGTGCCAGCTCACAAAGGGACAGAGAGCTGTACTTC. Translating gives CASSQRDRELYF.

This chain links TRBV2 with TRBJ2-7; 13 bases line up with TRBD2. V was pared by 4 bases and J by 5 bases, with 2 bases of the junction left unmatched. The length of the CDR3 is 14 residues. Germline V lookup: CDR1 SNHLY, CDR2 FYNNEI. CDR3 bases: TGTGCCAGCAGTGGGACTAGCGGGAGCCACGAGCAGTACTTC. Its protein product is CASSGTSGSHEQYF.

This clone was recorded only once. Written as DNA, the CDR3 is TGCGCCAGCAGCGCAGGGGGCATCTACAATGAGCAGTTCTTC. Translated: CASSAGGIYNEQFF. V is TRBV5-1 and J is TRBJ2-1; 8 bases align to TRBD1. V shed 4 bases, J shed 3 bases, and the junction held 3 bases outside the gene matches. This CDR3 has 14 residues. From germline, CDR1 is SGHRS and CDR2 YFSETQ.

V gene TRBV9 combines with J gene TRBJ2-7; 14 positions match TRBD2. The CDR3 totals 19 residues. With V trimmed by 0 bases and J by 5 bases, 13 bases remained unmatched. Germline V gene data show CDR1 as SGDLS and CDR2 as YYNGEE. DNA of the CDR3: TGTGCCAGCAGCGTAGAGGATGCGGGGGGACTAGCGGGAGTCCACGAGCAGTACTTC. Translated: CASSVEDAGGLAGVHEQYF.

The chain combines TRBV6-6 with TRBJ1-3; the D is unclear. The CDR3 covers 15 residues. V lost 1 base and J lost 0, with 7 bases in between. Germline V gene lookup returns CDR1 MNHNY and CDR2 SVGAGI (reference sequence). CDR3 in amino acids: CASSYLQPSGNTIYF. The CDR3 DNA sequence: TGTGCCAGCAGTTACTTACAGCCCTCTGGAAACACCATATATTTT.

The CDR3 bases are TGTGCCAGCAGTTTACGGGGTTCGGGAGAGACCCAGTACTTC. This codes for CASSLRGSGETQYF. This sequence joins TRBV28 and TRBJ2-5, with a possible D match to TRBD2 (5 bases). In germline, CDR1 is MDHEN, CDR2 SYDVKM. The CDR3 is 14 residues long. V lost 2 bases and J 4 bases, leaving 11 bases between the germline ends.

This chain connects TRBV3-1 (or the pseudogene TRBV3-2) to TRBJ1-1; D is possibly TRBD1 (6 bases). Trimming took off 4 bases at V and 3 bases at J, with 12 bases between the two ends. CDR3 length: 14 amino acids. From germline, CDR1 is LGHDT and CDR2 YNNKEL (reference sequence). In DNA form, the CDR3 reads TGTGCCAGCAGCCTTACAGGGTTGTACACTGAAGCTTTCTTT. Residues: CASSLTGLYTEAFF.

This chain joins TRBV7-3 and TRBJ1-1; TRBD1 might be the D (5 bases). The length of the CDR3 is 12 residues. Germline V lookup: CDR1 SGHTA, CDR2 FQGTGA. V shed 2 bases and J shed 11 bases, with 12 bases lying between them. The CDR3 bases are TGTGCCAGCAGCTTAGAAACAGGTAAGGCTTTCTTT. Its translation: CASSLETGKAFF.

The chain joins TRBV12-5 to TRBJ2-5; 8 nucleotides agree with TRBD1. J gave up 4 bases and V 2 bases, and 3 bases lay outside the gene matches. The CDR3 runs 14 residues. The germline V gene encodes CDR1 LGHNT and CDR2 FRNRAP. The CDR3 region is CASGLQGAGETQYF. The CDR3 region has the DNA TGTGCTAGTGGTTTGCAGGGGGCAGGAGAGACCCAGTACTTC. Full variable domain (missing parts from reference TRBV12-5 and TRBJ2-5): DARVTQTPRHKVTEMGQEVTMRCQPILGHNTVFWYRQTMMQGLELLAYFRNRAPLDDSGMPKDRFSAEMPDATLATLKIQPSEPRDSAVYFCASGLQGAGETQYFGPGTRLLVL.

In nucleotides, the CDR3 is TGTGCCAGCAGTTCTGACTCGGGCGGGTCTAACACCGGGGAGCTGTTTTTT. Its translation is CASSSDSGGSNTGELFF. The chain employs TRBV28 and TRBJ2-2; D is possibly TRBD2 (5 bases). Germline CDR1 reads MDHEN; CDR2 reads SYDVKM. The length of the CDR3 is 17 residues. V was cut by 4 bases and J by 2 bases, with 17 bases left in between.

This CDR3 reads CASSPGLAGDNEQFF. The CDR3 region has the DNA TGTGCCAGCAGCCCGGGACTAGCGGGCGACAATGAGCAGTTCTTC. The chain links TRBV7-6 to TRBJ2-1, with 12 bases lining up with TRBD2. Germline trimming cut 5 bases from V and 5 bases from J; bases unmatched to any gene: 4. The germline V gene encodes CDR1 SGHVS and CDR2 FNYEAQ. The CDR3 covers 15 residues. The full variable domain, with the rest looked up from reference TRBV7-6 and TRBJ2-1, is GAGVSQSPRYKVTKRGQDVALRCDPISGHVSLYWYRQALGQGPEFLTYFNYEAQQDKSGLPNDRFSAERPEGSISTLTIQRTEQRDSAMYRCASSPGLAGDNEQFFGPGTRLTVL.